This T cell receptor (beta chain) originates from a study of blood T cells in healthy people across ages. It was with a sample-barcoded 5' primer and a J-beta primer mix that a second PCR of roughly 7 to 12 cycles was run. Via MiXCR, TCRdb re-called the 5' RACE reads, giving one row per CDR3 protein. The table lists 550,000 to 800,000 distinct CDR3 sequences, roughly 32% of them singletons. Points on this clonotype: This could be a read error, since a much larger clone is one nucleotide away.

Germline lookup yields CDR1 SGHTA and CDR2 FQGNSA. The CDR3 covers 15 residues. This TCR was sampled from a woman older than 75 in good health. What was sequenced was blood. This chain connects TRBV7-2 to TRBJ2-5; TRBD1 aligns across 10 bases. The CDR3 loop reads CASSLGTGEGEAQYF. The CDR3, as DNA: TGTGCCAGCAGCCTAGGGACAGGGGAGGGAGAGGCCCAGTACTTC.